This record concerns one TCR beta chain sequence. In the source study's methods: Amplification from reference gene primers served as the basis for estimated nucleated cell counts. Sequencing was performed with immunoSEQ multiplex PCR; in TCRdb, only in-frame clones are kept and a portion is missing. V and J calls plus clone size are reproduced from that table; the DNA served to infer D and trimming. Here the sample spans 150,000 to 200,000 clones, 85% being singletons. V lost 3 bases, J lost 5 bases, and 19 bases lay in between. The germline gives CDR1 LGHDT, CDR2 YNNKEL (reference sequence). This CDR3 has 16 amino acids. The data stem from a study of blood T cell repertoires in COVID-19. Study details: Italy, Spain and the United States were the sources of the convalescent and acute COVID-19 samples.

V gene TRBV3-1 (or the pseudogene TRBV3-2) combines with J gene TRBJ1-2; possible D gene TRBD1, 5 bases. The sequenced material came from peripheral blood. The TCR was taken from a human donor with acute or convalescent COVID-19. The donor label of this sample is uncertain. Here the CDR3 reads CASSHLDPTGRYGYTF. In nucleotides, the CDR3 is TGTGCCAGCAGCCATCTCGACCCCACAGGCCGTTATGGCTACACCTTC.